The T cell receptor (beta chain) described here comes from a study of breast tumors, draining lymph nodes, adjacent tissues. Findings of the study overall: Findings are consistent with lymph node origin and intratumoral expansion of most tumor T cells. Luminal-like breast cancer showed significantly greater tumor-nontumor repertoire similarity than basal-like breast cancer did.

This clonotype was seen at least ten times. The antigen is not known. The lymph nodes were axillary draining lymph nodes from breast cancer patients. TCRdb re-analysed the multiplex PCR reads in MiXCR, keeping a single row per CDR3 protein. Among about 130,000 distinct CDR3 sequences listed, less than 20% were seen once. The origin of this receptor is a female donor with breast cancer. Some clones in this sample may be carry-over from other donors' samples. Material for sequencing was axillary lymph node tissue.

CDR3 nucleotides: TGTGCCACCAGCGGTCCAGTGTACCAAGAGACCCAGTACTTC. Translated: CATSGPVYQETQYF. The rearrangement uses TRBV15 and TRBJ2-5; D uncertain. Trimming took off 5 bases at V and 0 bases at J, with 10 bases between the two ends. Germline V gene data show CDR1 as LNHNV and CDR2 as YYDKDF (reference sequence). This CDR3 has 14 amino acids.